Listed here are 21 T cell receptor beta chains from one sample, sequenced in a study of T-cell reconstitution after alpha-beta-depleted transplantation in children. TCRbeta library construction was performed incorporating unique molecular identifiers. MiXCR, run by TCRdb on the PCR reads, gives a single entry per CDR3 protein. The sample holds about 480,000 distinct CDR3 sequences, about 12% seen once. The sample was PBMCs from the stem cell graft donor, taken from the stem cell graft. The receptors shown here come from a human donor who donated a stem cell graft to a child with combined immunodeficiency.

This clonotype was recorded at least ten times. This chain connects TRBV5-1 to TRBJ1-1; D is possibly TRBD1 (6 bases). Trimming cost V 6 bases and J 3 bases, with 12 bases left between them. Germline CDR1 and CDR2: SGHRS and YFSETQ. This CDR3 has 13 amino acids. The CDR3 is CASTGRGYTEAFF. CDR3 bases: TGCGCCAGCACGGGCAGGGGTTACACTGAAGCTTTCTTT.

The chain uses TRBV12-3 or TRBV12-4 and TRBJ1-1; the match to TRBD1 covers 8 bases. V was pared by 3 bases and J by 3 bases, with 6 bases of the junction left unmatched. This CDR3 spans 15 amino acids. The chain's CDR3 is CASSFIGQGYTEAFF. The CDR3 nucleotides read TGTGCCAGCAGTTTCATCGGACAGGGTTACACTGAAGCTTTCTTT.

The chain recombines TRBV6-5 with TRBJ2-7; D unresolved. Germline V gene lookup returns CDR1 MNHEY and CDR2 SVGAGI. This CDR3 region has 14 residues. Trimming removed 0 bases at V and 3 bases at J, with 9 bases between. CDR3 protein: CASSYSFHFYEQYF. CDR3 coding DNA: TGTGCCAGCAGTTACTCGTTTCATTTCTACGAGCAGTACTTC.

Ten or more counts support this clonotype. The chain carries TRBV7-2 and TRBJ2-7; D assignment may be TRBD1 or TRBD2 (5 bases each). This CDR3 spans 15 amino acids. V gave up 1 base and J gave up 5 bases, with 15 bases separating them. Germline CDR1 SGHTA, CDR2 FQGNSA. Here the CDR3 DNA reads TGTGCCAGCAGCTTAGGGGTCTCAGGGAGCCACGAGCAGTACTTC. Its translation is CASSLGVSGSHEQYF. The full variable domain, its missing parts supplied by reference TRBV7-2 and TRBJ2-7, is GAGVSQSPSNKVTEKGKDVELRCDPISGHTALYWYRQSLGQGLEFLIYFQGNSAPDKSGLPSDRFSAERTGGSVSTLTIQRTQQEDSAVYLCASSLGVSGSHEQYFGPGTRLTVT.

This clonotype was detected ten times or more. V usage is TRBV11-2 and J usage is TRBJ2-1; D might be TRBD1 (5 bases). In germline, CDR1 is SGHAT, CDR2 FQNNGV. V dropped 2 bases and J dropped 3 bases, with 11 bases sitting between them. This CDR3 comprises 15 residues. The CDR3 reads CASSLTRQIYNEQFF. CDR3 bases: TGTGCCAGCAGCTTAACCCGACAGATCTACAATGAGCAGTTCTTC.

The genes are TRBV30 and TRBJ2-1; D is possibly TRBD2 (6 bases). The CDR3 spans 13 residues. V lost 8 bases and J lost 2, with 13 bases in between. Germline CDR1 GTSNPN, CDR2 SVGIG (reference sequence). This CDR3 reads CARERVPYNEQFF. The CDR3, as DNA: TGTGCCCGTGAGCGGGTCCCCTACAATGAGCAGTTCTTC.

This clonotype was seen repeatedly, ten times or more. This chain's CDR3 is CASVGQGVTGANVLTF. CDR3 nucleotides: TGTGCCAGCGTTGGTCAGGGAGTCACTGGGGCCAACGTCCTGACTTTC. The gene calls are TRBV6-4 and TRBJ2-6; D may match TRBD1 or TRBD2 (5 bases each). Between the trimmed V and J ends, which lost 8 bases and 2 bases, there was a span of 16 bases. This CDR3 has 16 amino acids. CDR1 MRHNA and CDR2 SNTAGT come from the germline V gene.

This clonotype has ten or more counts. The chain has TRBV29-1 and TRBJ2-5; D is ambiguous. Trimming cost V 7 bases and J 5 bases, with 17 bases left between them. The CDR3 totals 13 residues. Germline assignment: CDR1 SQVTM and CDR2 ANQGSEA. The CDR3 region has the DNA TGCAGCGCCTCATACGCCTGGAAGGAGACCCAGTACTTC. Protein: CSASYAWKETQYF.

This clonotype showed up many times. This chain joins TRBV12-3 or TRBV12-4 and TRBJ2-5; 7 bases map to TRBD1. J gave up 5 bases and V 6 bases, and 18 bases lay outside the gene matches. The CDR3 spans 17 residues. The CDR3 coding sequence is TGTGCCAGCAGCCGGAACACGGGACAGAAAGTCATGGAGACCCAGTACTTC. Encoded protein: CASSRNTGQKVMETQYF.

J is TRBJ1-1 and V is TRBV5-1; 8 positions agree with TRBD1. After removal of 0 bases from V and 0 bases from J, the junction contained 10 bases not matched to a gene. Germline CDR1 and CDR2: SGHRS and YFSETQ. This CDR3 is built from 18 residues. The DNA of the CDR3 is TGCGCCAGCAGCTTGGATGCACGGACAGGGTATATGAACACTGAAGCTTTCTTT. Protein sequence: CASSLDARTGYMNTEAFF.

V is TRBV4-3 and J is TRBJ1-2; the D gene is possibly TRBD1 (5 bases). Germline V gene lookup returns CDR1 LGHNA and CDR2 YSLEER. CDR3 length equals 16 residues. The ends were cut back, 0 bases at V and 3 bases at J, with 14 bases in the middle. The CDR3 DNA reads as TGCGCCAGCAGCCAAGATTGGGGCGGCGGTCACTATGGCTACACCTTC. Protein: CASSQDWGGGHYGYTF.

The chain links TRBV11-2 to TRBJ2-4; 7 bases are shared with TRBD2. The CDR3 loop spans 16 amino acids. Trimming removed 5 bases from V and 0 bases from J; junction bases left unmatched: 7. Germline V gene lookup returns CDR1 SGHAT and CDR2 FQNNGV. CDR3 in DNA: TGTGCCAGCAGCGGGGGGGGTAGCAGAGCCAAAAACATTCAGTACTTC. Its protein is CASSGGGSRAKNIQYF.

The chain uses TRBV2 and TRBJ1-5, with D perhaps TRBD1 (5 bases). The germline gives CDR1 SNHLY, CDR2 FYNNEI. This CDR3 is built from 13 residues. V was shortened by 6 bases and J by 4 bases, with 10 bases between the two germline ends. CDR3 DNA sequence: TGTGCCAGCAGGGCGAGGGGAAATCAGCCCCAGCATTTT. It yields the protein CASRARGNQPQHF.

In its sample, this clonotype was seen a few times. This chain links TRBV4-2 with TRBJ2-5, with D possibly called TRBD1 or TRBD2 (6 bases each). Germline V gives CDR1 LGHNA, CDR2 YNFKEQ. The CDR3 sequence is 19 residues long. V was cut by 1 base and J by 2 bases, with 23 bases left in between. CDR3 in amino acids: CASSQAPRGPELPQETQYF. The CDR3 DNA reads as TGTGCCAGCAGCCAAGCCCCTCGGGGGCCTGAGCTCCCTCAAGAGACCCAGTACTTC.

This clonotype was seen more than once but under ten times. The rearrangement links TRBV6-5 to TRBJ2-1; TRBD2 aligns across 7 bases. The CDR3 spans 15 residues. Per germline, CDR1 MNHEY and CDR2 SVGAGI. Unmatched junction bases numbered 5, after V lost 1 base and J lost 5 bases. DNA of the CDR3: TGTGCCAGCAGTTACTTGGGGGGGGTTCACAATGAGCAGTTCTTC. This gives the protein CASSYLGGVHNEQFF.

A few counts support this clonotype. The V and J genes are TRBV29-1 and TRBJ1-1; TRBD1 is a possible D gene (6 bases). The CDR3 is 13 residues long. V gave up 6 bases and J gave up 2 bases, with 13 bases separating them. Germline V gives CDR1 SQVTM, CDR2 ANQGSEA. Here the CDR3 DNA reads TGCAGCGTCCAACAGGGTAGTAACACTGAAGCTTTCTTT. Encoded protein: CSVQQGSNTEAFF.

This chain links TRBV12-3 or TRBV12-4 with TRBJ2-4; D is possibly TRBD1 or TRBD2 (5 bases each). V was pared by 3 bases and J by 6 bases, with 6 bases between. The CDR3 contains 12 residues. Here the CDR3 DNA reads TGTGCCAGCAGTTTCGGGGCAAACATTCAGTACTTC. Protein: CASSFGANIQYF.

The chain uses TRBV4-3 and TRBJ2-5, with D perhaps assigned TRBD1 or TRBD2 (6 bases each). Trimming removed 0 bases from V and 5 bases from J, with 19 bases in between. The germline V gene has CDR1 LGHNA and CDR2 YSLEER. CDR3 length: 17 amino acids. Written as DNA, the CDR3 is TGCGCCAGCAGCCAAGATCTTATTGGGGGGCGCAGGGAGACCCAGTACTTC. This codes for CASSQDLIGGRRETQYF.

This clonotype has just a few counts. The rearrangement links TRBV6-2 or TRBV6-3 to TRBJ2-7, with D possibly being TRBD2 (6 bases). The germline CDR1 and CDR2 sequences are MNHEY and SVGEGT. The germline V and J ends were trimmed by 5 bases and 6 bases, with 8 bases remaining between them. This CDR3 spans 11 amino acids. CDR3 DNA: TGTGCCAGCAGTCATAGCGGCGAGCAGTACTTC. Protein: CASSHSGEQYF.

V and J are TRBV6-2 or TRBV6-3 and TRBJ2-7, with D uncertain. This CDR3 comprises 13 residues. In germline, CDR1 is MNHEY, CDR2 SVGEGT. V lost 6 bases, J lost 1 base, and 10 bases lay in between. DNA for the CDR3: TGTGCCAGCAGGGCCATTGAATCCTACGAGCAGTACTTC. As protein: CASRAIESYEQYF.

This clonotype was detected ten times or more. The V and J genes are TRBV12-3 or TRBV12-4 and TRBJ1-5; D unresolved. Trimming removed 6 bases from V and 2 bases from J, with 8 bases in between. The CDR3 is made up of 13 amino acids. CDR3 DNA: TGTGCCAGCAGGCCGGGAGGCAATCAGCCCCAGCATTTT. Protein product: CASRPGGNQPQHF.